This paragraph reports one TCR beta chain. Its antigen is still unknown. Qualities for individual bases were not recorded, and no much larger clone is one base off. The donors were healthy, HIV-negative adults who had no recently reported acute infections or vaccinations. All donors were Caucasian adults living in Nashville, Tennessee, USA. CD4+ T cells were enriched by magnetic negative selection, after which naive cells were positively selected on CD45RA and the negative fraction was taken as the memory subset. Blood was obtained by leukapheresis, after which PBMCs were separated by Ficoll-Histopaque density gradient centrifugation and cryopreserved in liquid nitrogen vapor phase. Purity and quantity of every magnetically sorted T cell population were checked by analytical flow cytometry. From each sorted fraction, genomic DNA was isolated and quantified by UV absorbance on a Nanodrop 2000c. This sample stems from a study of shared clonotypes between healthy human individuals (dated by TCRdb to 2018 to 2021). Study-level background: Three men and two women, aged 18 to 49 years, made up the cohort. To estimate repertoire size and how much clonotypes are shared between individuals, the study performed deep sequencing of blood TCR repertoires from a few healthy adults. For each donor, CD4 naive and CD4 memory were each given three plates, CD8 naive was given two plates, and CD8 memory was given one plate. To increase sequencing depth and limit assay-specific biases, different laboratories used diverse techniques to prepare libraries and sequence TCR repertoires. Leukapheresis yielded between about 0.9 and 9 billion PBMCs per donor. Study-wide conclusions, independent of this receptor: Rarefaction of sorted-subset datasets indicated incomplete sequencing despite the large sequencing depth. Based on pairwise subsampling, the degree of clonotype sharing among donors was expected to be affected by sequencing depth. Compared with non-shared clonotypes, clonotypes shared by all four sorted-subset donors had higher generation probabilities. Because the study included only a small number of donors, the genetic and exposure-history diversity represented was limited. Naive subsets generally had larger estimated clonotype richness than memory subsets. About 5% of naive CD4, around 4% of naive CD8, around 2.3% of memory CD4, and about 0.4% of memory CD8 clonotypes were shared across several donors. Sampling was limited to blood, and TCR repertoires in tissue likely differ from TCR repertoires in blood.

Trimming removed 0 bases from V and 4 bases from J, leaving 12 bases between the germline ends. The CDR3 runs 16 amino acids, cysteine and phenylalanine included. Of the read, only the CDR3 DNA is kept; its 48 bases are in frame from base 1. The germline V gene encodes CDR1 MGHRA and CDR2 YSYEKL. Using the deep immunoSEQ assay, multiplex PCR amplified TCR CDR3 regions from genomic DNA. Extracted genomic DNA from each cell subset was spread evenly across all wells of several immunoSEQ 96-well plates, with each plate serving as a replicate. For sorted subsets, each replicate PCR was loaded with 200 ng genomic DNA, equivalent to about 30,000 T cell genomes. The purified libraries were quantified using a Qubit 3.0 fluorometer, sized with a Bioanalyzer 2100, and then quantified again using the KAPA Library Quantification kit. Every immunoSEQ 96-well plate was sequenced on a separate single-read 150-cycle Illumina NextSeq 550 flow cell. On the authors' methods: Because the immunoSEQ output held only junctional sequences and lacked quality scores, the filtering could not match the filtering applied to full-length reads. To assign V/J genes and CDR3, sequences were annotated against IMGT germline references using PyIR, a Python wrapper for IgBLAST v1.9. Reads were removed for weak V/J assignments (E-value above 1e-6), missing CDR3, stop codons, out-of-frame junctions, or ambiguous translated residues. A V3J clonotype was defined by an identical inferred V gene, J gene, and CDR3 amino acid sequence. Percentage overlap between repertoires was computed as shared unique clonotypes divided by the size of the smaller repertoire. RTK rarefaction, the Chao1 estimator, and Recon v2.1 estimates of unobserved clonotypes were used to assess repertoire richness. For all TCRbeta clonotypes obtained by the gDNA method from a few donors, generation probabilities were computed with OLGA. TCRdb re-hosts the immuneACCESS table, in-frame sequences only. Its copies lack some clones; in the studies checked, an unresolved V gene accounts for under half of them, and the cause for the rest is not known. V and J calls and clone size are as listed in that table; D and trimming were resolved from the DNA. For this sample there are millions of clones; 90% to 95% appear just once. The ten largest clones capture about 0.39% of the sample.

The sequencing sample was made of naive CD4+ T cells from PBMCs. In light of the paper, this sample's cell subset or site label describes: CD45RA+ positively selected. Recombination linked TRBV4-1 to TRBJ1-4; a weak D assignment points to TRBD1 (6 bases agree). The receptor was isolated from a man aged 18-30 years in good health. Some clones in this sample may be carry-over from other donors' samples. For the CDR3, the sequence is CASSQDTGQSNEKLFF. The nucleotide sequence is given as TGCGCCAGCAGCCAAGATACAGGACAGAGTAATGAAAAACTGTTTTTT.